Presented here are 25 T cell receptor beta chains from one specimen sequenced in a study of Graves' ophthalmopathy and Graves' hyperthyroidism. Amplification from RNA transcripts yielded the TCR beta CDR3 regions. First-round RT-PCR employed HTBI primers, with a second-round multiplex PCR after it. TCRdb recomputed calls from the multiplex PCR reads with MiXCR, one row per CDR3 protein. The sample carries about 390,000 distinct CDR3 sequences, 17% recorded once. The material sequenced was peripheral blood. These receptors all stem from an adult woman with stable Graves' hyperthyroidism.

To note about this clonotype: A clone one base away is much larger, so this may be a read error. The chain is built from TRBV19 and TRBJ2-2; D is perhaps TRBD1 (5 bases). This CDR3 region has 14 residues. CDR1 is LNHDA and CDR2 is SQIVND in the germline V gene (reference sequence). The V gene lost 6 bases and the J gene lost 2 bases, with 10 bases spanning the gap. The chain's CDR3 is CASRPRENTGELFF. CDR3 bases: TGTGCCAGTAGACCCAGGGAAAACACCGGGGAGCTGTTTTTT.

This clonotype appeared many times. This chain uses TRBV7-2 with TRBJ1-1; TRBD1 aligns across 10 bases. After removal of 4 bases from V and 3 bases from J, the junction contained 2 bases not matched to a gene. CDR1 is SGHTA, CDR2 FQGNSA, per germline. The CDR3 loop spans 14 amino acids. This CDR3 reads CASSSTGGDTEAFF. CDR3 sequence (DNA): TGTGCCAGCAGCTCGACAGGGGGCGACACTGAAGCTTTCTTT.

In this sample, this clonotype turned up many times. This chain uses TRBV28 with TRBJ2-7, with TRBD2 matching over 8 bases. The trim removed 6 bases at V and 2 bases at J, leaving 6 bases unmatched. Germline CDR1 and CDR2: MDHEN and SYDVKM. The CDR3 has 14 residues. The CDR3 loop is CASRGGTRPYEQYF. The CDR3 bases are TGTGCCAGCAGGGGGGGGACTAGACCCTACGAGCAGTACTTC.

The sample holds many counts of this clonotype. The genes are TRBV12-3 or TRBV12-4 and TRBJ1-6; D is possibly TRBD1 (5 bases). The CDR3 covers 19 residues. V was clipped by 6 bases and J by 4 bases, with 25 bases between them. The CDR3, as DNA: TGTGCCAGCAGGAGGGGAGCCGTTTCGAGCAAGGGGTATAATTCACCCCTCCACTTT. Translating gives CASRRGAVSSKGYNSPLHF.

This clonotype was seen repeatedly, ten times or more. The CDR3 sequence: CSARARFGRGTGELFF. The CDR3, as DNA: TGCAGTGCTAGAGCCCGATTTGGACGGGGCACCGGGGAGCTGTTTTTT. The rearrangement joins TRBV20-1 to TRBJ2-2; maybe TRBD2 (5 bases). Germline loops: CDR1 DFQATT, CDR2 SNEGSKA (reference sequence). The V end was cut by 1 base, the J end by 4 bases, with 16 bases between. The CDR3 consists of 16 residues.

The chain has TRBV7-9 and TRBJ2-5; no clear D. V lost 1 base to trimming and J lost 2 bases, with 8 bases between them. Germline V gene sequence: CDR1 SEHNR, CDR2 FQNEAQ (reference sequence). This CDR3 spans 14 amino acids. The CDR3 spells CASSLGEQQETQYF. DNA of the CDR3: TGTGCCAGCAGCTTAGGCGAGCAGCAAGAGACCCAGTACTTC.

This clonotype was seen at least ten times. The genes are TRBV29-1 and TRBJ1-3; TRBD1 might be the D (5 bases). Germline lookup yields CDR1 SQVTM and CDR2 ANQGSEA. The CDR3 runs to 14 residues. The ends were cut back, 4 bases at V and 1 base at J, with 11 bases in the middle. The CDR3 coding sequence is TGCAGCGTTGCGGCGGGGGGTTCTGGAAACACCATATATTTT. It is translated as CSVAAGGSGNTIYF.

This clonotype was seen repeatedly, ten times or more. V gene TRBV11-2 combines with J gene TRBJ1-3, with D perhaps matching TRBD1 (5 bases). Trimming took 0 bases from V and 2 from J, leaving 17 bases between them. The CDR3 is made up of 18 amino acids. Germline V lookup: CDR1 SGHAT, CDR2 FQNNGV. CDR3 nucleotides: TGTGCCAGCAGCTTAGATCAGAGCACTTTGGGGGCTGGAAACACCATATATTTT. Translation gives CASSLDQSTLGAGNTIYF.

This clonotype was observed at least ten times. The chain has TRBV28 and TRBJ2-2; D is perhaps TRBD2 (6 bases). The ends were cut back, 7 bases at V and 0 bases at J, with 18 bases in the middle. This CDR3 has 17 amino acids. Per the germline V gene, CDR1 is MDHEN and CDR2 is SYDVKM. In nucleotides, the CDR3 is TGTGCCAGCATACTCACTTGGGGGGTGTCGAACACCGGGGAGCTGTTTTTT. Its protein is CASILTWGVSNTGELFF.

This clonotype was seen ten or more times. The chain carries TRBV28 and TRBJ1-5, with D possibly TRBD1 on 5 matching bases. V gave up 8 bases and J gave up 5 bases, with 19 bases separating them. The CDR3 length is 15 residues. The germline CDR1 and CDR2 sequences are MDHEN and SYDVKM. CDR3 DNA sequence: TGTGCCAGCCGAGAAGAGGGAGTCAGGGATCAGCCCCAGCATTTT. Protein product: CASREEGVRDQPQHF.

This clonotype was detected many times. The CDR3 carries no conserved terminal phenylalanine or tryptophan, so it likely arises from a read error. The chain carries TRBV12-3 or TRBV12-4 and TRBJ2-2; 7 bases are a match to TRBD1. The CDR3 loop spans 13 amino acids. With 6 bases clipped from V and 6 bases from J, the junction kept 4 bases outside the gene matches. This CDR3 is CASRRQGPGELFL. The CDR3 region has the DNA TGTGCCAGCAGACGACAGGGACCCGGGGAGCTGTTTCTT.

This chain links TRBV25-1 with TRBJ2-5, with 9 bases matching TRBD1. CDR1 is MGHDK and CDR2 is SYGVNS in the germline V gene. The J segment lost 3 bases and the V segment lost 4 bases, leaving 6 bases of the junction unmatched. The CDR3 covers 15 residues. DNA for the CDR3: TGTGCCAGCAGTGTCCCGGGACAGGGAAAAGAGACCCAGTACTTC. It specifies CASSVPGQGKETQYF.

This clonotype was counted at least ten times. J is TRBJ2-2 and V is TRBV15; 7 nucleotides line up with TRBD2. The CDR3 contains 17 residues. The ends lost 0 bases at V and 7 bases at J; junction bases unmatched: 11. Germline lookup yields CDR1 LNHNV and CDR2 YYDKDF (reference sequence). The CDR3 DNA reads TGTGCCACCAGCAGAGAGAGCGCAGGGAGGGCCTTCGGGGAGCTGTTTTTT. Translation: CATSRESAGRAFGELFF.

This clonotype was counted many times. The rearrangement joins TRBV20-1 to TRBJ1-5; perhaps TRBD1 as D (6 bases). The V end was cut by 2 bases, the J end by 7 bases, with 15 bases between. Germline V lookup: CDR1 DFQATT, CDR2 SNEGSKA (reference sequence). The CDR3 covers 14 residues. The CDR3 loop is CSARPDGGGQPQHF. The CDR3 nucleotides read TGCAGTGCTAGACCCGACGGGGGCGGGCAGCCCCAGCATTTT.

This chain uses TRBV6-1 with TRBJ2-4; D might be TRBD2 (6 bases). V lost 4 bases, J lost 6 bases, and 13 bases lay in between. Germline CDR1 is MNHNS and CDR2 is SASEGT. CDR3 length: 14 residues. The CDR3 is CASSARDFGNIQYF. The CDR3 coding sequence is TGTGCCAGCAGTGCTAGGGACTTCGGAAACATTCAGTACTTC.

This clonotype is a singleton in its sample. V usage is TRBV27 and J usage is TRBJ1-2; D may be TRBD1 (6 bases). Germline CDR1 MNHEY, CDR2 SMNVEV (reference sequence). The CDR3 loop spans 13 amino acids. Trimming removed 6 bases at V and 7 bases at J, with 15 bases between. CDR3 DNA: TGTGCCAGCAGCCGCCCACAGGGAGTTGGCTACACCTTC. It yields the protein CASSRPQGVGYTF.

The genes are TRBV5-1 and TRBJ1-5; D not resolved. CDR1 and CDR2 from the germline V gene are SGHRS and YFSETQ. The CDR3 sequence is 17 residues long. The ends were cut back, 0 bases at V and 0 bases at J, with 13 bases in the middle. This CDR3 reads CASSLVPTSYSNQPQHF. The CDR3 DNA follows: TGCGCCAGCAGCTTGGTCCCGACGTCTTATAGCAATCAGCCCCAGCATTTT.

This chain connects TRBV10-3 to TRBJ2-5; possibly TRBD1 or TRBD2 for D (5 bases each). The CDR3 runs 14 residues. V shed 5 bases and J shed 2 bases, with 12 bases lying between them. Per germline, CDR1 ENHRY and CDR2 SYGVKD. The CDR3 DNA follows: TGTGCCATCAGTACGGGACGGCTACAAGAGACCCAGTACTTC. Translated: CAISTGRLQETQYF.

This clonotype was observed at least ten times. The chain couples TRBV11-3 to TRBJ1-1; perhaps TRBD1 as D (6 bases). Germline V gene sequence: CDR1 SGHNT, CDR2 YENEEA. CDR3 size: 13 residues. V was shortened by 5 bases and J by 3 bases, with 10 bases between the two germline ends. CDR3 bases: TGTGCCAGCAGCCGGGGGGCCGACACTGAAGCTTTCTTT. Translation: CASSRGADTEAFF.

This clonotype was detected many times. CDR3 loop: CASSVRTQSEAFF. In DNA, the CDR3 is TGTGCCAGCAGTGTCCGGACACAAAGTGAAGCTTTCTTT. The chain is built from TRBV6-1 and TRBJ1-1, with a tentative D call TRBD1 (5 bases). The germline V and J ends were trimmed by 4 bases and 7 bases, with 13 bases remaining between them. The germline gives CDR1 MNHNS, CDR2 SASEGT. This CDR3 has 13 amino acids.

There are many counts of this clonotype. The chain employs TRBV5-1 and TRBJ2-5; 10 bases match TRBD1. Losses at the gene ends were 6 bases for V and 5 bases for J; bases not matched to a gene: 7. This CDR3 has 14 amino acids. Germline V gene sequence: CDR1 SGHRS, CDR2 YFSETQ. DNA for the CDR3: TGCGCCAGCACTGACAGGGGGCTAGGGGAGACCCAGTACTTC. Translation: CASTDRGLGETQYF.

This clonotype was recorded many times. The chain uses TRBV27 and TRBJ2-7, with no clear D. This CDR3 comprises 13 residues. V was clipped by 3 bases and J by 3 bases, with 9 bases between them. The germline CDR1 and CDR2 sequences are MNHEY and SMNVEV (reference sequence). The CDR3 here is CASSLLPRYEQYF. The CDR3 bases are TGTGCCAGCAGTTTGCTCCCACGCTACGAGCAGTACTTC.

This clonotype was found many times. V gene TRBV7-2 combines with J gene TRBJ1-1, with D hard to call. Trimming removed 2 bases from V and 5 bases from J, with 6 bases in between. Germline values: CDR1 SGHTA, CDR2 FQGNSA. The CDR3 runs to 12 residues. CDR3 residues: CASSLQSTEAFF. The CDR3 DNA follows: TGTGCCAGCAGCTTACAATCTACTGAAGCTTTCTTT.

There are many counts of this clonotype. V gene TRBV6-2 or TRBV6-3 combines with J gene TRBJ1-5; 7 positions agree with TRBD1. Germline V lookup: CDR1 MNHEY, CDR2 SVGEGT. Trimming removed 2 bases from V and 5 bases from J; junction bases left unmatched: 0. The CDR3 runs 13 residues. The DNA of the CDR3 is TGTGCCAGCAGTTACAGGGGGCATCAGCCCCAGCATTTT. It is translated as CASSYRGHQPQHF.

Many counts were recorded for this clonotype. In DNA form, the CDR3 reads TGTGCCAGCAGCCAGCGACAGTGGGCCACAACCTACGAGCAGTACTTC. It translates to CASSQRQWATTYEQYF. This rearrangement joins TRBV3-1 to TRBJ2-7, with D tentatively TRBD1 (5 bases). CDR3 length equals 16 residues. Trimming removed 3 bases from V and 2 bases from J, with 17 bases in between. The germline V gene has CDR1 LGHDT and CDR2 YNNKEL (reference sequence).